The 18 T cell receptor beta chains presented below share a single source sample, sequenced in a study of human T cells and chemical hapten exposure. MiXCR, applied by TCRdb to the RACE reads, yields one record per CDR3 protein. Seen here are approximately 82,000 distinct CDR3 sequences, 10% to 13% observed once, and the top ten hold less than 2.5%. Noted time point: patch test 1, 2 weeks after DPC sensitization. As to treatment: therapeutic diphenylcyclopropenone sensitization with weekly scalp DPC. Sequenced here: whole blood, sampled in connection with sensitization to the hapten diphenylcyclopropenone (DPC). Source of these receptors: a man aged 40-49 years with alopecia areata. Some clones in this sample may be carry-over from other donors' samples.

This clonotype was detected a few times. The CDR3 DNA reads TGTGCCAGCAGCTTAGGAGGGATGAGCAATCAGCCCCAGCATTTT. It translates to CASSLGGMSNQPQHF. This rearrangement joins TRBV7-2 to TRBJ1-5, with D unclear. The CDR3 covers 15 residues. Deletions cut 1 base from V and 1 base from J, with 8 bases between. Germline loops: CDR1 SGHTA, CDR2 FQGNSA.

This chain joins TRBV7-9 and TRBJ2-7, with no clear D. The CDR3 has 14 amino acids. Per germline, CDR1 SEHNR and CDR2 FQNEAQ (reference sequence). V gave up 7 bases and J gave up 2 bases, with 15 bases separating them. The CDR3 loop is CASTLPVVPYEQYV. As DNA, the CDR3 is TGTGCCAGCACTCTTCCAGTTGTCCCCTACGAGCAGTACGTC.

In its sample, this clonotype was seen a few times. The CDR3 nucleotides are TGTGCCAGCAGTTTTCCGGGGACAGGGGCAGATACGCAGTATTTT. Protein sequence: CASSFPGTGADTQYF. The V and J genes are TRBV12-3 or TRBV12-4 and TRBJ2-3; 10 bases align to TRBD1. V was pared by 3 bases and J by 4 bases, with 4 bases of the junction left unmatched. The CDR3 covers 15 residues.

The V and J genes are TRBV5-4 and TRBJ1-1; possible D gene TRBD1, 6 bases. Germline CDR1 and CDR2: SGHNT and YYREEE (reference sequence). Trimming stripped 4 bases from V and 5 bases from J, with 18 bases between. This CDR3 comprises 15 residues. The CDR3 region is CASSRRGGARTEAFF. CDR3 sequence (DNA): TGTGCCAGCAGCCGTAGAGGGGGGGCGAGGACTGAAGCTTTCTTT.

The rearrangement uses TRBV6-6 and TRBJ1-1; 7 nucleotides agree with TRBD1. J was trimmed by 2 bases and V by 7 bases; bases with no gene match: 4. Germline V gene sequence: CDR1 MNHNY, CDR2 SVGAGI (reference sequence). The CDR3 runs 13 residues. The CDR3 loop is CASTNRGNTEAFF. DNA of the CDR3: TGTGCCAGCACCAACAGGGGAAACACTGAAGCTTTCTTT.

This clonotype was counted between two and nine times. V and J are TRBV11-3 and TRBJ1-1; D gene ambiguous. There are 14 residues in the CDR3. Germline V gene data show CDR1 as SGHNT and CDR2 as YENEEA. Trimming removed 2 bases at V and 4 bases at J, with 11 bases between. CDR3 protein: CASSLRQASTEAFF. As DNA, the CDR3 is TGTGCCAGCAGCTTAAGGCAGGCTAGCACTGAAGCTTTCTTT.

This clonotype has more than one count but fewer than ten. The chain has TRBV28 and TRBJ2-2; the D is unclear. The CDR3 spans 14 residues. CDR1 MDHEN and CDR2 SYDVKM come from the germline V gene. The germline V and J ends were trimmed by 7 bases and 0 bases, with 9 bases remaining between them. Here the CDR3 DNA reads TGTGCCAGCAAGGGTATCGCGAACACCGGGGAGCTGTTTTTT. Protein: CASKGIANTGELFF.

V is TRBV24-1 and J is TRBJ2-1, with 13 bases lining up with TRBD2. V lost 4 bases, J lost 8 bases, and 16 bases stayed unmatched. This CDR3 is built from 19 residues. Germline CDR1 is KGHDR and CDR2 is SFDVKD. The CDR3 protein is CATSDPSRRTSGSVDEQFF. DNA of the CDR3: TGTGCCACCAGTGACCCTTCACGGAGGACTAGCGGGAGTGTCGATGAGCAGTTCTTC.

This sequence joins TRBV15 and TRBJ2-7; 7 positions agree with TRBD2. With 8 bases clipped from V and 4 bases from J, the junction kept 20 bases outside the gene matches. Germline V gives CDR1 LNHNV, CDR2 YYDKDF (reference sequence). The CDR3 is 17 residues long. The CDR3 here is CATVGRRVAGAGYEQYV. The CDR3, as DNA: TGTGCCACCGTCGGGCGGAGGGTTGCTGGAGCGGGGTACGAGCAGTACGTC.

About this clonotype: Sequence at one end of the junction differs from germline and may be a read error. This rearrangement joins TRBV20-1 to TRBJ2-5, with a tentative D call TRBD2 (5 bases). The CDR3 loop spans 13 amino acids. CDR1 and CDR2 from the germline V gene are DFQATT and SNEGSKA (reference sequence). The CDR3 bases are TGTAGTGCTAGAGATCGGTTCAGCGGGACCCAGTACTTC. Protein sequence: CSARDRFSGTQYF.

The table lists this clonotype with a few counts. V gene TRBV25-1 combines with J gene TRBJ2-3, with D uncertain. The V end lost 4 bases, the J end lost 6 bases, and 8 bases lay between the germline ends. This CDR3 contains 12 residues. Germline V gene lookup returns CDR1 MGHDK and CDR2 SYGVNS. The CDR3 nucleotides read TGTGCCAGCAGTGTCCTGGTCGATACGCAGTATTTT. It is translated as CASSVLVDTQYF.

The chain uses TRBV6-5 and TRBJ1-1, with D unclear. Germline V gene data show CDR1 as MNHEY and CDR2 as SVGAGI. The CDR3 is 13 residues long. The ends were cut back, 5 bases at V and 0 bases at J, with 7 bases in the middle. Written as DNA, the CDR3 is TGTGCCAGCAGTAGGGATATGAACACTGAAGCTTTCTTT. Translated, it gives CASSRDMNTEAFF.

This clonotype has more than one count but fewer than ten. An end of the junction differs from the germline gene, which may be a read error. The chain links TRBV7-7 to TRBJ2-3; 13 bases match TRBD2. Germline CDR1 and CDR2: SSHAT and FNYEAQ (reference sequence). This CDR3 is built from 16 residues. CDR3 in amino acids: CASSPGLAGDLYTQYF. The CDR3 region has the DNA TGTGCTAGCAGCCCCGGACTAGCGGGAGATTTATATACGCAGTATTTT. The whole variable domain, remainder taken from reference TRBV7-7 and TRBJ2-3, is GAGVSQSPRYKVTKRGQDVTLRCDPISSHATLYWYQQALGQGPEFLTYFNYEAQPDKSGLPSDRFSAERPEGSISTLTIQRTEQRDSAMYRCASSPGLAGDLYTQYFGPGTRLTVL.

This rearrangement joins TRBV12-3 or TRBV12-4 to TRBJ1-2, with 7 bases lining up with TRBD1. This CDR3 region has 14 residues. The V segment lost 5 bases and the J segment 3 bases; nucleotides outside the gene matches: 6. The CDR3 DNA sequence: TGTGCCAGCAGTCCACAGGGGAACGACTATGGCTACACCTTC. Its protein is CASSPQGNDYGYTF.

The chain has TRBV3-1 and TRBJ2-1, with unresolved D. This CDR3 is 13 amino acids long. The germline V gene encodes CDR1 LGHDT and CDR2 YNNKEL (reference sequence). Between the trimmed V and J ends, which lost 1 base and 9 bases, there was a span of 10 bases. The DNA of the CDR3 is TGTGCCAGCAGCCAAGTAATGGACGGTGAGCAGTTCTTC. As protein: CASSQVMDGEQFF.

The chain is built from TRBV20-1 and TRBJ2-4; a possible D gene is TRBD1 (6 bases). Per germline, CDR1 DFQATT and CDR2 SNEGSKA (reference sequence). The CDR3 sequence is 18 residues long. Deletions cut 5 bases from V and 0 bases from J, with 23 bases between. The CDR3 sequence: CSAARDRLGALAKNIQYF. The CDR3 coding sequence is TGCAGTGCTGCCCGCGACAGGCTGGGGGCTCTAGCCAAAAACATTCAGTACTTC.

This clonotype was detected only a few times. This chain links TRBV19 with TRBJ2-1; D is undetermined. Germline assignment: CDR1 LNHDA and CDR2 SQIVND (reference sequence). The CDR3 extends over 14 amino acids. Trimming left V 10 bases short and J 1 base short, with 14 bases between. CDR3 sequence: CATRAMGSYNEQFF. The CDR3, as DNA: TGTGCCACTCGCGCCATGGGGTCCTACAATGAGCAGTTCTTC.

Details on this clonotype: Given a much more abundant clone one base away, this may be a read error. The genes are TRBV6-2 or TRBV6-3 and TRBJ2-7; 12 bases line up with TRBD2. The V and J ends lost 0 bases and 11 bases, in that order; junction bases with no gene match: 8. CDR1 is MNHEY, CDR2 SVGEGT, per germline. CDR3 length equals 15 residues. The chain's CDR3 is CASSYSTSGSPQEYV. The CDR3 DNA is TGTGCCAGCAGTTACTCGACTAGCGGGAGCCCTCAGGAGTACGTC.